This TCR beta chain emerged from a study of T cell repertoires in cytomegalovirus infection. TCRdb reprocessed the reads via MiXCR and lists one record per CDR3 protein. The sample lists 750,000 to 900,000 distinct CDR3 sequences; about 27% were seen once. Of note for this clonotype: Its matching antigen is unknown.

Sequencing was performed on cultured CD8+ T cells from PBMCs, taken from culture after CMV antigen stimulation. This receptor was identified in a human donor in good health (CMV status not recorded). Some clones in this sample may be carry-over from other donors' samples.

The DNA for the CDR3 is TGTGCCACCAGTGATTTCCCGGAGAACACTGAAGCTTTCTTT. Its translation: CATSDFPENTEAFF. The genes are TRBV24-1 and TRBJ1-1; D gene uncertain. Trimming took off 1 base at V and 1 base at J, with 6 bases between the two ends. Germline V gene sequence: CDR1 KGHDR, CDR2 SFDVKD. The CDR3 runs 14 residues.